The sequence of this T cell receptor (beta chain) was determined in a study of human T cells and chemical hapten exposure. Across the study: Researchers reported sensitizing a 2 cm by 2 cm upper inner arm skin site with 2% DPC. Weekly diphenylcyclopropenone doses were given to patients' scalps across the roughly 25-week study.

TCRdb fed the RACE reads into MiXCR, producing one record per CDR3 protein. The sample records 85,000 to 100,000 distinct CDR3 sequences, 10% to 13% being singletons. V lost 1 base, J lost 9 bases, and 13 bases lay in between. Germline CDR1 is SGHNT and CDR2 is YYREEE (reference sequence). The CDR3 contains 13 residues. Time point defined: pre-sensitization, week 0. Specified treatment: therapeutic diphenylcyclopropenone sensitization with weekly scalp DPC. This clonotype was counted a few times. The sequence derives from a woman aged 60-75 years with alopecia areata. Some clones in this sample may be carry-over from other donors' samples. The sequenced sample was whole blood, obtained in connection with sensitization to the hapten diphenylcyclopropenone (DPC). The chain employs TRBV5-4 and TRBJ2-5; D might be TRBD2 (5 bases). The CDR3 DNA is TGTGCCAGCAGCTTGTATGGGGAGTTGGCCCAGTACTTC. Translated, it gives CASSLYGELAQYF.